The 5 T cell receptor beta chains below all came from one sample that was sequenced in a study of T-cell reconstitution after alpha-beta-depleted transplantation in children. The TCRbeta library incorporated unique molecular identifiers. MiXCR was run by TCRdb on the PCR reads, yielding one entry per CDR3 protein. The table lists 640,000 or so distinct CDR3 sequences, 16% of them singletons. Sequenced here: PBMCs from the stem cell graft donor, sampled from the stem cell graft. Source of these receptors: a human donor who donated a stem cell graft to a child with acute myeloid leukemia.

The chain combines TRBV5-1 with TRBJ2-1; 10 nucleotides line up with TRBD1. Looked up from germline, CDR1 is SGHRS and CDR2 is YFSETQ. J gave up 0 bases and V 8 bases, and 2 bases lay outside the gene matches. The CDR3 sequence is 14 residues long. CDR3 DNA: TGCGCCAGGGACAGGGGGGTCTCCTACAATGAGCAGTTCTTC. It encodes CARDRGVSYNEQFF.

This clonotype has a handful of counts. The genes are TRBV12-3 or TRBV12-4 and TRBJ1-1, with TRBD1 as a possible D gene (5 bases). The CDR3 sequence is 21 residues long. V lost 1 base to trimming and J lost 0 bases, with 27 bases between them. The CDR3 reads CASSLGRGRNLRFLMNTEAFF. CDR3 bases: TGTGCCAGCAGTTTAGGCCGGGGCCGCAACCTACGTTTCCTAATGAACACTGAAGCTTTCTTT.

The chain joins TRBV4-1 to TRBJ2-4; D not certain. The CDR3 runs to 18 residues. Germline V lookup: CDR1 MGHRA, CDR2 YSYEKL. V lost 1 base, J lost 0 bases, and 16 bases lay in between. CDR3 DNA: TGCGCCAGCAGCCAAGCTATCCCGCACGTACCAGCCAAAAACATTCAGTACTTC. Translating it yields CASSQAIPHVPAKNIQYF.

The chain couples TRBV6-2 or TRBV6-3 to TRBJ1-2; 8 bases are shared with TRBD1. CDR1 and CDR2 from the germline V gene are MNHEY and SVGEGT. This CDR3 contains 13 residues. The V gene end was trimmed by 8 bases and the J gene end by 5 bases; junction bases not matched to a gene: 7. CDR3 residues: CASLGQGGYGYTF. CDR3 nucleotide sequence: TGTGCCAGCCTTGGACAGGGCGGTTATGGCTACACCTTC.

This clonotype showed up just once. V gene TRBV4-3 combines with J gene TRBJ2-3; possibly TRBD2 for D (7 bases). V lost 2 bases to trimming and J lost 2 bases, with 20 bases between them. Germline V CDR1 and CDR2: LGHNA, YSLEER. This CDR3 is built from 18 residues. The CDR3 protein is CASSQKRGGIGYTDTQYF. The CDR3, as DNA: TGCGCCAGCAGCCAAAAAAGGGGGGGCATTGGGTACACAGATACGCAGTATTTT.